The rows below give T cell receptor beta chains drawn from one sample of a study of OX40 agonist ivuxolimab in advanced cancers. Method: immunoSEQ multiplex PCR; TCRdb's copy keeps in-frame clones and lacks some. The data hold more than 40,000 clones, with roughly 90% observed a single time. The material sequenced was CD4+ or CD8+ T cells sorted from blood, taken in a trial of the OX40 agonist ivuxolimab. These receptors were taken from an adult with an advanced solid tumor such as melanoma, head and neck, liver or kidney cancer. Both conserved end residues are part of each CDR3. The size field is filled for only some rows; it gives once, few, many or a size class.

j_gene | abundance | v_gene | CDR3aa
TRBJ2-3 | NA | TRBV11-3 | CASSPGPVPFPLSTDTQYF
TRBJ2-3 | NA | TRBV4-1 | CASSQELGNTQYF
TRBJ2-7 | NA | TRBV15 | CATSRGLAGGISYEQYF
TRBJ2-7 | few | TRBV6-1 | CASSGLAGGTQEEQYF
TRBJ2-2 | NA | TRBV19 | CASTWLAGDYGELFF
TRBJ2-1 | NA | TRBV27 | CASSLSSASGSQLQWFF
TRBJ2-7 | NA | TRBV7-9 | CASSLGPGRGEQYF
TRBJ2-6 | NA | TRBV7-9 | CASSSPRDRVLYGANVLTF
TRBJ1-1 | NA | TRBV27 | CASSHGTGNTEAFF
TRBJ2-1 | NA | TRBV27 | CASSLSFGDWTYNEQFF
TRBJ2-1 | NA | TRBV5-6 | CASSFSFWNEQFF
TRBJ2-7 | NA | TRBV6-5 | CASSYSTESYEQYF
TRBJ1-2 | NA | TRBV7-8 | CASSYFGANYGYTF
TRBJ2-5 | NA | TRBV9 | CASSPEGRVQETQYF
TRBJ2-5 | NA | TRBV28 | CASSLLGVQETQYF
TRBJ2-5 | NA | TRBV28 | CASSLRKRYTQYF
TRBJ2-3 | NA | TRBV28 | CASSLAVETSGDINTQYF
TRBJ1-5 | NA | TRBV19 | CASSIVRTGARGQPQHF
TRBJ2-1 | NA | TRBV2 | CASKDWNEQFF
TRBJ2-1 | NA | TRBV4-2 | CASSWTGGYNEQFF
TRBJ2-1 | NA | TRBV27 | CASSPGLAGGSYNEQFF
TRBJ2-7 | once | TRBV4-2 | CASSQEKIYYEQYF
TRBJ2-7 | NA | TRBV4-3 | CASSQLETGLVYEQYF
TRBJ2-2 | NA | TRBV7-2 | CASSLPGGYTGELFF
TRBJ2-7 | NA | TRBV7-9 | CASSAPLSSYEQYF
TRBJ2-7 | NA | TRBV9 | CASSVATGIYEQYF
TRBJ2-7 | NA | TRBV27 | CASSGSGTGEQYF
TRBJ1-2 | NA | TRBV5-4 | CASSFFGSGKGYTF
TRBJ2-2 | NA | TRBV5-4 | CASSFSSGGVLNTGELFF
TRBJ1-2 | NA | TRBV29-1 | CSVERDMVGYGYTF
TRBJ2-1 | NA | TRBV19 | CASSIWTGDNEQFF
TRBJ2-5 | NA | TRBV7-6 | CASSRTEVQGQYF
TRBJ2-5 | NA | TRBV7-9 | CASSPVTGGGETQYF
TRBJ2-7 | once | TRBV6-5 | CASSYGQGSYEQYF
TRBJ2-2 | NA | TRBV29-1 | CSVEGSGTGRTLNTGELFF
TRBJ1-2 | NA | TRBV28 | CASSRNGWGYTF
TRBJ2-7 | NA | TRBV7-9 | CASSSGQGAPRDEQYF
TRBJ2-3 | NA | TRBV9 | CASSVSGTADTQYF
TRBJ2-6 | NA | TRBV19 | CASSPRDRPGANVLTF
TRBJ2-7 | NA | TRBV30 | CAWSPWGTYEQYF
TRBJ1-1 | once | TRBV27 | CASSRTGVTEAFF
TRBJ2-7 | NA | TRBV10-3 | CAISASGGLNEQYF
TRBJ2-4 | NA | TRBV7-9 | CASSPPEGQAKNIQYF
TRBJ1-1 | NA | TRBV5-1 | CASSLVSYTEAFF
TRBJ2-1 | NA | TRBV7-6 | CASSLEDRVDEQFF
TRBJ2-7 | NA | TRBV5-6 | CASSLATYEQYF
TRBJ1-5 | NA | TRBV10-3 | CAISEYGGEGNQPQHF
TRBJ2-7 | NA | TRBV4-3 | CASSQDRGFYEQYF
TRBJ1-1 | NA | TRBV5-1 | CASSFPGNTEAFF
TRBJ2-3 | few | TRBV6-1 | CASSGTGGDTDTQYF
TRBJ1-4 | NA | TRBV18 | CASSPPPGAGEKLFF
TRBJ1-2 | once | TRBV19 | CASTTLGTGGYGYTF
TRBJ2-2 | NA | TRBV5-6 | CASSLVGETGELFF
NA | once | TRBV11-2 | CASSLYYEQYF
TRBJ1-1 | NA | TRBV6-5 | CASSYGQGLAEAFF
TRBJ1-1 | few | TRBV28 | CASSPSRSSRQGKTEAFF
TRBJ1-1 | NA | TRBV7-9 | CASSWTGQVIEAFF
TRBJ2-7 | NA | TRBV7-9 | CASSPPPGLAAYEQYF
TRBJ1-3 | NA | TRBV6-1 | CASNSPQGVGNTIYF